This T cell receptor (beta chain) was sequenced for a study of T cell responses to AZD1222 COVID-19 vaccine. Looking at the study overall: Pooling covered second doses at about 4 or about 12 weeks.

The assay was immunoSEQ multiplex PCR, and TCRdb's table has in-frame clones only and misses some. The sample includes roughly 55,000 clones, roughly nine tenths of them seen just once. Worth noting for this clone: The antigen is not known.

The CDR3 length is 14 residues. Looked up from germline, CDR1 is SEHNR and CDR2 is FQNEAQ (reference sequence). V lost 1 base and J lost 1, with 7 bases in between. Overall study findings and caveats: Dominant CD4 TCR responses targeted spike regions 160-218 and 743-854. Clonal diversity may have been underestimated in mostly white British donors.

The chain links TRBV7-9 to TRBJ1-1; a weak D match, TRBD1 (5 bases). This receptor was taken from an adult in good health. This sample comprised peripheral blood, obtained on day 0 of AZD1222 vaccination. Here the CDR3 reads CASSLGQGNTEAFF. The CDR3, as DNA: TGTGCCAGCAGCTTAGGCCAGGGGAACACTGAAGCTTTCTTT.